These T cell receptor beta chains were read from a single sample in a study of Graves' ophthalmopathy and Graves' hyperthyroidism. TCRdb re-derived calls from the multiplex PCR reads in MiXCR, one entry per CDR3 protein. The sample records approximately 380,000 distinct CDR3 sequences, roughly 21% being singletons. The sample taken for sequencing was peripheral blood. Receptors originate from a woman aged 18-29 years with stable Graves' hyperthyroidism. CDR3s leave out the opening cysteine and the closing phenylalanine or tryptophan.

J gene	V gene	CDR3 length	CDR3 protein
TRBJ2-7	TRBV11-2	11	ASSSNSPYEQY
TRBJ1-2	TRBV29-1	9	SVGTGYGYT
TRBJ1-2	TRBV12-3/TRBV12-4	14	ASSFGRLGQANGYT
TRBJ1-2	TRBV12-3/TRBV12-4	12	ASSFGTGEYGYT
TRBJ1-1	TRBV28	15	ASSFPLDSTGHTEAF
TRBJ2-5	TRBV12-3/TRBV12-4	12	ASSLNSGKETQY
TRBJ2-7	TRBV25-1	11	ASQLAGRYEQY
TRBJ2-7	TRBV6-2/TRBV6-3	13	ASSSPPGTHYEQY
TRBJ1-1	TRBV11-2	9	ASSLRQEAF
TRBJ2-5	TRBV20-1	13	SARAGGSHLETQY
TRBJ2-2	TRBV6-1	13	ASSETDGGTGELF
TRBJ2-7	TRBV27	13	ASSLAGSYFYEQY
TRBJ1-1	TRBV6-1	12	ASSRQGMKTEAF
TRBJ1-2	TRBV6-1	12	ASSRDRGSYGYT
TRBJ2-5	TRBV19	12	ASSLGQGRETQY
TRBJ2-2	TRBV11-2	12	ASSSGVRTGELF
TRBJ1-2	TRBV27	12	ASRGTGRRYGYT
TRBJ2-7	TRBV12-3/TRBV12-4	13	ASSRTPNRVGEQY
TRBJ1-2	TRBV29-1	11	SVEDRQNYGYT
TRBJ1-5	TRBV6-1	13	ASSPGATPNQPQH